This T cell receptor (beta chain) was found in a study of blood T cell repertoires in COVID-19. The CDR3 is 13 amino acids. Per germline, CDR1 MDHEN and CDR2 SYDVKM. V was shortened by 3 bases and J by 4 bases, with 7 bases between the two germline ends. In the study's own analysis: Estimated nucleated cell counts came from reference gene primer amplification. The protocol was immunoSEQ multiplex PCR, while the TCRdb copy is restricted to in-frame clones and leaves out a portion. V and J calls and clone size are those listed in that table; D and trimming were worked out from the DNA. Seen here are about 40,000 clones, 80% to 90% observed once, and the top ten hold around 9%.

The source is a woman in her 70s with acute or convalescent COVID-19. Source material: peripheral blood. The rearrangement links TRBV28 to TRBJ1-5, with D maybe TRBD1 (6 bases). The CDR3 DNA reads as TGTGCCAGCAGTTTCGACAGGAATCAGCCCCAGCATTTT. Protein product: CASSFDRNQPQHF.